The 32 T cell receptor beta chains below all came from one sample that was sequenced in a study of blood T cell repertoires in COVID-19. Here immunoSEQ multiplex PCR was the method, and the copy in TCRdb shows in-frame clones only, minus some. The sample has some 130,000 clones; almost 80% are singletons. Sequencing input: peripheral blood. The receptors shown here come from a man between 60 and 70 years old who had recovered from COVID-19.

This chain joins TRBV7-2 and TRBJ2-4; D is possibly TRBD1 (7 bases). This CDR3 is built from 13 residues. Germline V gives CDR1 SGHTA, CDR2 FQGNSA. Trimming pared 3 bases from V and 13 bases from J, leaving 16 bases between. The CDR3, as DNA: TGTGCCAGCAGCTTTGGGACAGAGGGGGGCCAGTACTTC. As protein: CASSFGTEGGQYF.

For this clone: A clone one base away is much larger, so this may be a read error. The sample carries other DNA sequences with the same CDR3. The CDR3 sequence: CASSRTGGPYEQYF. CDR3 DNA sequence: TGTGCCAGCAGTCGGACAGGGGGCCCCTACGAGCAGTACTTC. The rearrangement joins TRBV6-2 or TRBV6-3 to TRBJ2-7, with 11 nucleotides matching TRBD1. Germline lookup yields CDR1 MNHEY and CDR2 SVGEGT. This CDR3 has 14 amino acids. The V gene end was trimmed by 5 bases and the J gene end by 2 bases; junction bases not matched to a gene: 2.

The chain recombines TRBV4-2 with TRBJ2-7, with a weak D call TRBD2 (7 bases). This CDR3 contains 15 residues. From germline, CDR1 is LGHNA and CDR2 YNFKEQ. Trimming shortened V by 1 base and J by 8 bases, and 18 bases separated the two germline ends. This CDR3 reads CASSQGGGTTLQQYF. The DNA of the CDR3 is TGTGCCAGCAGCCAAGGGGGGGGGACAACCCTTCAGCAGTACTTC.

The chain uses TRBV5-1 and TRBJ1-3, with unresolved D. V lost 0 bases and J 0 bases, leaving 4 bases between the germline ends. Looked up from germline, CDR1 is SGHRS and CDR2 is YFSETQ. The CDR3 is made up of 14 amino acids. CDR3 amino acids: CASSLEHSGNTIYF. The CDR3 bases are TGCGCCAGCAGCTTGGAGCACTCTGGAAACACCATATATTTT.

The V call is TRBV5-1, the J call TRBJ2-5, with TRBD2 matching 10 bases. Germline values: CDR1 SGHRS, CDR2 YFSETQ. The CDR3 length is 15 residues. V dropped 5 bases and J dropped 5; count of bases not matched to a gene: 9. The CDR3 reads CASSESGRAGETQYF. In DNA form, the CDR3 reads TGCGCCAGCAGTGAAAGCGGGAGGGCTGGGGAGACCCAGTACTTC. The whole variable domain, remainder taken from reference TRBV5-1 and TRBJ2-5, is KAGVTQTPRYLIKTRGQQVTLSCSPISGHRSVSWYQQTPGQGLQFLFEYFSETQRNKGNFPGRFSGRQFSNSRSEMNVSTLELGDSALYLCASSESGRAGETQYFGPGTRLLVL.

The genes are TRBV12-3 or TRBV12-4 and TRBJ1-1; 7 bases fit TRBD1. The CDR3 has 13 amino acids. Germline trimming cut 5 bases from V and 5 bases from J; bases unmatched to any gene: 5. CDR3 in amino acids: CASSPDRETEAFF. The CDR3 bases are TGTGCCAGCAGTCCCGACAGGGAGACTGAAGCTTTCTTT.

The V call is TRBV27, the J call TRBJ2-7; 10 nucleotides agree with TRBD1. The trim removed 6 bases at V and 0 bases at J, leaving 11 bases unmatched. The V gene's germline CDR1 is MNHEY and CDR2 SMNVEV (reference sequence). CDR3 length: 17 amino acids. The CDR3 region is CASRSNRGTGVSYEQYF. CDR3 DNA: TGTGCCAGCAGGAGCAACCGAGGGACAGGGGTCTCCTACGAGCAGTACTTC.

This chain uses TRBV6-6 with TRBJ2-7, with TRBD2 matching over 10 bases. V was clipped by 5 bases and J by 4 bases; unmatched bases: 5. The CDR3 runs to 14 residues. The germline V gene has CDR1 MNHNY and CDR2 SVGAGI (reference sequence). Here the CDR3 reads CASSHLAGAYEQYF. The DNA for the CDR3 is TGTGCCAGCAGTCACCTAGCGGGGGCTTACGAGCAGTACTTC.

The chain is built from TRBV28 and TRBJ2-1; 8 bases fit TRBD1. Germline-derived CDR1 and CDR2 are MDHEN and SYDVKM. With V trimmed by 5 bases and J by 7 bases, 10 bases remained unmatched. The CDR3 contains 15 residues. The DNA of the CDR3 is TGTGCCAGCAGTATCACCCGGACAGGGCCTAATGAGCAGTTCTTC. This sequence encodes CASSITRTGPNEQFF. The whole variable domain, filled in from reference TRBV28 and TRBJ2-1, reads DVKVTQSSRYLVKRTGEKVFLECVQDMDHENMFWYRQDPGLGLRLIYFSYDVKMKEKGDIPEGYSVSREKKERFSLILESASTNQTSMYLCASSITRTGPNEQFFGPGTRLTVL.

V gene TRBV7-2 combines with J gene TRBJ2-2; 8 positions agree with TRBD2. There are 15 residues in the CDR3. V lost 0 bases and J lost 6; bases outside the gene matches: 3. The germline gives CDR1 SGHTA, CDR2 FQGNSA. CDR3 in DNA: TGTGCCAGCAGCTTAGCACTAGCGGTAGCCGGGGAGCTGTTTTTT. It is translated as CASSLALAVAGELFF.

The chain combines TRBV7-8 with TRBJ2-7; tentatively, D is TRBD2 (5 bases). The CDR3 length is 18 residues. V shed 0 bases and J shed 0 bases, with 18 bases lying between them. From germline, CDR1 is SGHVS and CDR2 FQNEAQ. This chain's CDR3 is CASSLAAGPGLFSYEQYF. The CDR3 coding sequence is TGTGCCAGCAGCTTAGCGGCGGGTCCAGGTCTTTTCTCCTACGAGCAGTACTTC.

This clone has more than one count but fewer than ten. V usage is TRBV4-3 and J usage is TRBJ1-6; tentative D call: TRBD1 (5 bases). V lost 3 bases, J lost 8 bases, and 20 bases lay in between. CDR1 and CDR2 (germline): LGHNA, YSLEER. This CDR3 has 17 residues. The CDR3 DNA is TGCGCCAGCAGCCATAGGGACTTCGTCGGCGGGGATTCACCCCTCCACTTT. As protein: CASSHRDFVGGDSPLHF.

This CDR3 is CASNGGGGRQPQHF. The CDR3 DNA sequence: TGTGCCAGTAACGGAGGGGGGGGCCGGCAGCCCCAGCATTTT. This chain uses TRBV19 with TRBJ1-5; possible D gene TRBD1, 6 bases. The V end lost 7 bases, the J end lost 7 bases, and 17 bases lay between the germline ends. The CDR3 length is 14 residues. Looked up from germline, CDR1 is LNHDA and CDR2 is SQIVND (reference sequence).

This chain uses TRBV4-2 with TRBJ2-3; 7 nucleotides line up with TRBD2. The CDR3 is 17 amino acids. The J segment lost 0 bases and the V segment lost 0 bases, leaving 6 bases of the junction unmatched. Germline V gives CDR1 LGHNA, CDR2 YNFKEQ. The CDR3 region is CASSQELARLSTDTQYF. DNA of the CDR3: TGTGCCAGCAGCCAAGAACTAGCGCGTCTCAGCACAGATACGCAGTATTTT.

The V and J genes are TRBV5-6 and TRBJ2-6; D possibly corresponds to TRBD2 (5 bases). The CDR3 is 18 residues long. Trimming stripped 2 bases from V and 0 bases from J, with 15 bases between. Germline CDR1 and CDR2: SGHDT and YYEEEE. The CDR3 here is CASSFLEVSFSGANVLTF. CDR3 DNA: TGTGCCAGCAGCTTCTTGGAGGTCTCTTTCTCTGGGGCCAACGTCCTGACTTTC.

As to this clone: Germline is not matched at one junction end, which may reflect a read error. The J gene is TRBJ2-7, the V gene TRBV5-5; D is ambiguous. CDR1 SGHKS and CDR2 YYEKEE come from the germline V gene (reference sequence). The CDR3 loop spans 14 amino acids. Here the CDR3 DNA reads TGTGCCAGCTGGAGTGAAGCCTCCTCCCACGAGCAGTACTTC. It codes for CASWSEASSHEQYF.

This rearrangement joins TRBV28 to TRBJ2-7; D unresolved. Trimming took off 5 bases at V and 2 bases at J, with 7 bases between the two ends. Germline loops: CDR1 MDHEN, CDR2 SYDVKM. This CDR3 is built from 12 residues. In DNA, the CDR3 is TGTGCCAGCAGTAGAGGTACCTACGAGCAGTACTTC. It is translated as CASSRGTYEQYF. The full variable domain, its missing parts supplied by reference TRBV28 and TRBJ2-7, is DVKVTQSSRYLVKRTGEKVFLECVQDMDHENMFWYRQDPGLGLRLIYFSYDVKMKEKGDIPEGYSVSREKKERFSLILESASTNQTSMYLCASSRGTYEQYFGPGTRLTVT.

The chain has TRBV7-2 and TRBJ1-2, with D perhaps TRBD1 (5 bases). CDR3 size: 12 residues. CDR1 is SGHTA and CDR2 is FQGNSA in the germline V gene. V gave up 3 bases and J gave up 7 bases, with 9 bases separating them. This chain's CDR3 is CASSLGLFGYTF. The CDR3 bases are TGTGCCAGCAGCTTGGGGCTATTTGGCTACACCTTC.

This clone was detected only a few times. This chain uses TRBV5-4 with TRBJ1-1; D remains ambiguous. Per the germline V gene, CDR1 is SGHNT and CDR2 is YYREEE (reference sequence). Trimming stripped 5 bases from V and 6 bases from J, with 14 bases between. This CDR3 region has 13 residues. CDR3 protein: CASRAEGGAEAFF. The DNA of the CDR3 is TGTGCCAGCAGGGCAGAGGGCGGCGCTGAAGCTTTCTTT.

CDR3: CASSLSGGPFGYGYTF. Here the CDR3 DNA reads TGTGCCAGCAGTTTATCAGGGGGTCCCTTCGGCTATGGCTACACCTTC. The gene calls are TRBV28 and TRBJ1-2, with 7 bases identical to TRBD1. V lost 1 base, J lost 4 bases, and 9 bases stayed unmatched. The CDR3 is 16 residues long. Germline lookup yields CDR1 MDHEN and CDR2 SYDVKM.

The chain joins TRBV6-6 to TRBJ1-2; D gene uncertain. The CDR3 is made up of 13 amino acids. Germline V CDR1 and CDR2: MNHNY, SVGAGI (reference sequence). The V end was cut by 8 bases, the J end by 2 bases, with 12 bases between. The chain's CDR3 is CASGLEGNYGYTF. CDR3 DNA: TGTGCCAGCGGGCTCGAGGGAAACTATGGCTACACCTTC.

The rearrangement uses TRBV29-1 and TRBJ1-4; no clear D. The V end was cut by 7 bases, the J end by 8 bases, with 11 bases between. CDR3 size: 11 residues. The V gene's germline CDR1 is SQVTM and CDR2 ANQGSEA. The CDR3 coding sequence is TGCAGCGCCTATGATTCCGAAAAACTGTTTTTT. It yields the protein CSAYDSEKLFF.

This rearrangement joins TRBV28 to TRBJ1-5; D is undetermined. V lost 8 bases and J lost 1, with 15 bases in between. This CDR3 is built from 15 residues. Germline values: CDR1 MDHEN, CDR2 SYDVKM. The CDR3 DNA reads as TGTGCCAGCTCACGAGGGCAGTCGAGCAATCAGCCCCAGCATTTT. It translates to CASSRGQSSNQPQHF.

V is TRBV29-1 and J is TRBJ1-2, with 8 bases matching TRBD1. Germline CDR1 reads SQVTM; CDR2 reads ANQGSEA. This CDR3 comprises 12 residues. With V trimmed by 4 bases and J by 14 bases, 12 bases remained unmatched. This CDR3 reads CSVGGDRKIGTF. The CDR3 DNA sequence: TGCAGCGTTGGGGGGGACAGGAAGATAGGAACCTTC. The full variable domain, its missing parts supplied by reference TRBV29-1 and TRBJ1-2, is SAVISQKPSRDICQRGTSLTIQCQVDSQVTMMFWYRQQPGQSLTLIATANQGSEATYESGFVIDKFPISRPNLTFSTLTVSNMSPEDSSIYLCSVGGDRKIGTFGSGTRLTVV.

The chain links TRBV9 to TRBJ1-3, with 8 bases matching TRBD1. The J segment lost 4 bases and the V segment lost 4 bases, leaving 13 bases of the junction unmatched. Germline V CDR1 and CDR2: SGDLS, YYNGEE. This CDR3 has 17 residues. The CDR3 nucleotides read TGTGCCAGCAGCCTCCTAGCGTCCGGACAGGGAGGAAACACCATATATTTT. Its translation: CASSLLASGQGGNTIYF.

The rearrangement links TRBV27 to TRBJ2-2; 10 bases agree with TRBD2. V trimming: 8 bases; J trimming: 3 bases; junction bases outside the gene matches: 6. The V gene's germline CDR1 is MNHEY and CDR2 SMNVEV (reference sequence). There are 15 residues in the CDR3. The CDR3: CASSTSGTYTGELFF. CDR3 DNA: TGTGCCAGCTCCACTAGCGGGACCTACACCGGGGAGCTGTTTTTT.

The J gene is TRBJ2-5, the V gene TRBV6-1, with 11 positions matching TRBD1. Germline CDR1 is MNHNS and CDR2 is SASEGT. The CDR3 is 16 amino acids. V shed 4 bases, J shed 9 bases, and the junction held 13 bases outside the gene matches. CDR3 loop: CASSVHPGSDRGPQYF. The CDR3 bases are TGTGCCAGCAGTGTCCACCCGGGGTCGGACAGGGGGCCCCAGTACTTC.

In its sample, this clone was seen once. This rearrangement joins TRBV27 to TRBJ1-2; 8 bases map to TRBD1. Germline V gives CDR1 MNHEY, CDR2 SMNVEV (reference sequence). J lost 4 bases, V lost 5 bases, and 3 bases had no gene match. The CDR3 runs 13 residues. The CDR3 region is CASSLTGGYGYTF. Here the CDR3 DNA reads TGTGCCAGCAGTCTTACAGGGGGCTATGGCTACACCTTC.

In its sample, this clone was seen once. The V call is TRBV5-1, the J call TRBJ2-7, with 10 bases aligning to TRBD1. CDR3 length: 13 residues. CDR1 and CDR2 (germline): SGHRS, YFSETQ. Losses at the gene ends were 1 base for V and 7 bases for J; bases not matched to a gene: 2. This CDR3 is CASSLWTGGEQYF. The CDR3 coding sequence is TGCGCCAGCAGCTTGTGGACAGGGGGTGAGCAGTACTTC.

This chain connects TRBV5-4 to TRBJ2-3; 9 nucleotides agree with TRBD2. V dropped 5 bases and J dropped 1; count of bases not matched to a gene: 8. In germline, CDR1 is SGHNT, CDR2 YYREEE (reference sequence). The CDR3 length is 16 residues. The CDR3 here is CASSVGPSGGTDTQYF. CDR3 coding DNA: TGTGCCAGCAGTGTGGGGCCTAGCGGGGGCACAGATACGCAGTATTTT.

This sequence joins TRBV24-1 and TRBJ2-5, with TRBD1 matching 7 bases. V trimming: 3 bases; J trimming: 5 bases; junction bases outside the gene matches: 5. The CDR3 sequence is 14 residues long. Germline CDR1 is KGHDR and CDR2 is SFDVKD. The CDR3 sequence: CATSDPTGEETQYF. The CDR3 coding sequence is TGTGCCACCAGTGATCCTACAGGGGAGGAGACCCAGTACTTC.

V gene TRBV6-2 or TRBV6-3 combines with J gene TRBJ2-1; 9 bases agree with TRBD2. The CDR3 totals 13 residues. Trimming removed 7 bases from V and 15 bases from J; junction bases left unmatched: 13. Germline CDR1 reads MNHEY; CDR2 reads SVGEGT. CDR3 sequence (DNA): TGTGCCAGCACTCACTCAAGTCTAGCGGGGACGTTCTTC. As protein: CASTHSSLAGTFF.